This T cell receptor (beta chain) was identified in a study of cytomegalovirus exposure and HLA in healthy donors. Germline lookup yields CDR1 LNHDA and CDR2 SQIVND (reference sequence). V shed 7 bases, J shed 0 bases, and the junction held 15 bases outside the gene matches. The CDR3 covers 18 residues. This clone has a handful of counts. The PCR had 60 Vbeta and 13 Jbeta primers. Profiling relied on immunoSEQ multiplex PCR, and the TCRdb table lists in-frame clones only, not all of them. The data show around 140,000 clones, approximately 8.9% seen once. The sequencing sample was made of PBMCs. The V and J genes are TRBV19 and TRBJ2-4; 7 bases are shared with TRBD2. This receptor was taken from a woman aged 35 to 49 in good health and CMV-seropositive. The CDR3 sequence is CASTNRGDPDLAKNIQYF. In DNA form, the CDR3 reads TGTGCCAGTACTAACCGGGGGGACCCAGACCTAGCCAAAAACATTCAGTACTTC.